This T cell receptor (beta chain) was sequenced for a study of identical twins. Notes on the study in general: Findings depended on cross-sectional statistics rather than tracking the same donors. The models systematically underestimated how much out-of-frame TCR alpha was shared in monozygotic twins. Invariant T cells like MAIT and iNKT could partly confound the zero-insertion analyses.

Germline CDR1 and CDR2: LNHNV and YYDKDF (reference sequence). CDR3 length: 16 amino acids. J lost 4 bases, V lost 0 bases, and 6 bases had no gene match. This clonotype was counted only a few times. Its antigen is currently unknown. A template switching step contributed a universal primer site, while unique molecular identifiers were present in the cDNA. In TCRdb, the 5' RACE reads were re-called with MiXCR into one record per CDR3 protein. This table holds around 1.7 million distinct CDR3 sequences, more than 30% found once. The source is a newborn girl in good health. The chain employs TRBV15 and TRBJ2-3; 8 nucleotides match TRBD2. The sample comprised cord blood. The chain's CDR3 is CATSRDGGLASDTQYF. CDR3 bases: TGTGCCACCAGCAGAGATGGCGGACTAGCCTCAGATACGCAGTATTTT.